The 28 T cell receptor beta chains in this list originate from one sample, sequenced in a study of T cells after yellow fever vaccination. Via MiXCR, TCRdb re-called the 5' RACE reads, giving one row per CDR3 protein. The profile covers around 550,000 distinct CDR3 sequences, with under 25% appearing a single time and approximately 14% taken by the ten largest. This material consisted of PBMCs, taken 15 days after the yellow fever booster vaccination. These receptors originate from a man younger than 40 who received the YFV17D yellow fever vaccine.

The chain employs TRBV15 and TRBJ2-7; maybe TRBD2 (5 bases). This CDR3 contains 14 residues. V was cut by 6 bases and J by 0 bases, with 12 bases left in between. Germline CDR1 and CDR2: LNHNV and YYDKDF (reference sequence). As DNA, the CDR3 is TGTGCCACCAGGAAAAGCGGAAGCTCCTACGAGCAGTACTTC. Protein product: CATRKSGSSYEQYF.

V gene TRBV5-1 combines with J gene TRBJ2-3; 12 bases line up with TRBD1. V lost 3 bases and J lost 6; bases outside the gene matches: 14. The CDR3 has 18 amino acids. Germline V gene data show CDR1 as SGHRS and CDR2 as YFSETQ. The CDR3 DNA sequence: TGCGCCAGCAGCTACCCGGGACAGGGGGCCACACCCAGGGATACGCAGTATTTT. As protein: CASSYPGQGATPRDTQYF.

V and J are TRBV28 and TRBJ2-1; perhaps TRBD2 as D (6 bases). Trimming pared 2 bases from V and 2 bases from J, leaving 13 bases between. This CDR3 spans 16 amino acids. Per germline, CDR1 MDHEN and CDR2 SYDVKM. CDR3 amino acids: CASSLGGLGPYNEQFF. In DNA, the CDR3 is TGTGCCAGCAGTTTAGGGGGACTCGGACCCTACAATGAGCAGTTCTTC.

This clonotype has a handful of counts. V and J are TRBV5-1 and TRBJ2-3; D is possibly TRBD1 (6 bases). V was cut by 4 bases and J by 7 bases, with 16 bases left in between. The CDR3 extends over 14 amino acids. CDR1 and CDR2 (germline): SGHRS, YFSETQ. The CDR3 coding sequence is TGCGCCAGCAGCGCGGACAGACCAGGAAATACGCAGTATTTT. Protein product: CASSADRPGNTQYF.

The rearrangement joins TRBV4-1 to TRBJ2-1; D is possibly TRBD1 (5 bases). This CDR3 is 11 amino acids long. V was trimmed by 4 bases and J by 9 bases, leaving 7 bases between them. From germline, CDR1 is MGHRA and CDR2 YSYEKL. The CDR3 nucleotides are TGCGCCAGCAGCCTCCAGGGTGAGCAGTTCTTC. It translates to CASSLQGEQFF.

This chain uses TRBV6-1 with TRBJ2-2; weak D call: TRBD2 (5 bases). Germline lookup yields CDR1 MNHNS and CDR2 SASEGT. The CDR3 sequence is 14 residues long. Between the trimmed V and J ends, which lost 11 bases and 6 bases, there was a span of 19 bases. The CDR3, as DNA: TGTGCCTCCCTCCGGGAACCCGCCTCCGGGGAGCTGTTTTTT. It translates to CASLREPASGELFF.

The sample holds a few counts of this clonotype. The chain recombines TRBV28 with TRBJ1-2; D is possibly TRBD1 (5 bases). Trimming cost V 2 bases and J 5 bases, with 9 bases left between them. Germline CDR1 is MDHEN and CDR2 is SYDVKM. The CDR3 is 13 amino acids. DNA of the CDR3: TGTGCCAGCAGTTTAAGGGGTTTTTATGGCTACACCTTC. Its protein product is CASSLRGFYGYTF.

The chain links TRBV28 to TRBJ2-2; D is unresolved. V lost 4 bases to trimming and J lost 6 bases, with 15 bases between them. This CDR3 region has 15 residues. Germline CDR1 reads MDHEN; CDR2 reads SYDVKM. CDR3 sequence (DNA): TGTGCCAGCAGTTGGCGGAGAGTCGTCCCCGGGGAGCTGTTTTTT. Translation gives CASSWRRVVPGELFF.

The chain joins TRBV28 to TRBJ1-1; 8 nucleotides line up with TRBD1. In germline, CDR1 is MDHEN, CDR2 SYDVKM. V lost 7 bases to trimming and J lost 4 bases; unmatched junction nucleotides: 5. The CDR3 is made up of 13 amino acids. The CDR3 DNA follows: TGTGCCAGCACCCAGGACAGGGTCACTGAAGCTTTCTTT. It is translated as CASTQDRVTEAFF. Supplemented by reference TRBV28 and TRBJ1-1, the full variable domain reads DVKVTQSSRYLVKRTGEKVFLECVQDMDHENMFWYRQDPGLGLRLIYFSYDVKMKEKGDIPEGYSVSREKKERFSLILESASTNQTSMYLCASTQDRVTEAFFGQGTRLTVV.

The V and J genes are TRBV10-3 and TRBJ1-2; no clear D. The CDR3 consists of 13 residues. CDR1 is ENHRY, CDR2 SYGVKD, per germline. V was trimmed by 7 bases and J by 0 bases, leaving 9 bases between them. CDR3 protein: CAINSGTNYGYTF. The CDR3 DNA sequence: TGTGCCATCAATTCGGGGACTAACTATGGCTACACCTTC.

The chain is built from TRBV24-1 and TRBJ2-2; 7 positions agree with TRBD2. Germline CDR1 KGHDR, CDR2 SFDVKD. This CDR3 spans 13 amino acids. The junction had 0 bases not matched to a gene; V was cut back by 4 bases and J by 5 bases. The CDR3 region is CATSEGGTGELFF. The CDR3 DNA reads as TGTGCCACCAGTGAGGGGGGGACCGGGGAGCTGTTTTTT.

This clonotype has more than one count but fewer than ten. The genes are TRBV30 and TRBJ2-5, with D tentatively TRBD2 (5 bases). CDR3 length: 11 residues. Germline assignment: CDR1 GTSNPN and CDR2 SVGIG (reference sequence). Trimming shortened V by 0 bases and J by 7 bases, and 6 bases separated the two germline ends. Here the CDR3 DNA reads TGTGCCTGGAGTGTCGGAGGGACCCAGTACTTC. Its translation is CAWSVGGTQYF.

The chain joins TRBV29-1 to TRBJ2-7; the D gene is possibly TRBD1 (6 bases). Trimming left V 1 base short and J 4 bases short, with 8 bases between. The CDR3 is 12 amino acids. CDR1 is SQVTM and CDR2 is ANQGSEA in the germline V gene. The CDR3 nucleotides read TGCAGCGTTGAAGTACAGGGTTACGAGCAGTACTTC. Protein product: CSVEVQGYEQYF.

There are a few counts of this clonotype. This chain uses TRBV5-1 with TRBJ2-1; TRBD2 agrees at 9 bases. Germline V lookup: CDR1 SGHRS, CDR2 YFSETQ. V gave up 2 bases and J gave up 12 bases; unmatched junction bases: 9. CDR3 size: 14 residues. CDR3 residues: CASSLYAGGPSQFF. The CDR3 region has the DNA TGCGCCAGCAGCTTATATGCGGGAGGGCCATCGCAGTTCTTC.

The chain recombines TRBV6-2 or TRBV6-3 with TRBJ2-6; 8 positions match TRBD2. The CDR3 sequence is 16 residues long. The germline V gene encodes CDR1 MNHEY and CDR2 SVGEGT. J lost 1 base, V lost 5 bases, and 4 bases had no gene match. CDR3 in DNA: TGTGCCAGCAGTATCCGCGGGGGGTCTGGGGCCAACGTCCTGACTTTC. It specifies CASSIRGGSGANVLTF.

At least ten counts were recorded for this clonotype. The rearrangement links TRBV27 to TRBJ2-5, with a possible D match to TRBD1 (5 bases). Between the trimmed V and J ends, which lost 3 bases and 2 bases, there was a span of 10 bases. Germline CDR1 MNHEY, CDR2 SMNVEV (reference sequence). This CDR3 region has 14 residues. The CDR3 loop is CASSFVGRQETQYF. CDR3 bases: TGTGCCAGCAGTTTTGTGGGGCGACAAGAGACCCAGTACTTC.

The sample holds a few counts of this clonotype. This chain uses TRBV6-1 with TRBJ1-5; D remains unclear. The CDR3 extends over 15 amino acids. V lost 6 bases to trimming and J lost 3 bases, with 15 bases between them. CDR1 is MNHNS and CDR2 is SASEGT in the germline V gene. The CDR3 DNA follows: TGTGCCAGCAGACCGGACGGGGTCCCCAATCAGCCCCAGCATTTT. Translated, it gives CASRPDGVPNQPQHF.

The J gene is TRBJ1-5, the V gene TRBV28; 8 bases are a match to TRBD1. V lost 6 bases to trimming and J lost 7 bases; unmatched junction nucleotides: 2. CDR3 length: 12 residues. Germline V gene lookup returns CDR1 MDHEN and CDR2 SYDVKM. The CDR3 loop reads CASSGQGQPQHF. In DNA form, the CDR3 reads TGTGCCAGCAGCGGACAGGGCCAGCCCCAGCATTTT.

The chain employs TRBV11-2 and TRBJ2-2; 10 bases line up with TRBD1. V lost 4 bases to trimming and J lost 1 base; unmatched junction nucleotides: 12. This CDR3 has 19 amino acids. Germline V gene lookup returns CDR1 SGHAT and CDR2 FQNNGV. CDR3 region: CASSYSQGTGAGNTGELFF. The CDR3 DNA is TGTGCCAGCAGCTATTCCCAGGGGACAGGGGCGGGGAACACCGGGGAGCTGTTTTTT. Complete variable domain (other parts from reference TRBV11-2 and TRBJ2-2): EAGVAQSPRYKIIEKRQSVAFWCNPISGHATLYWYQQILGQGPKLLIQFQNNGVVDDSQLPKDRFSAERLKGVDSTLKIQPAKLEDSAVYLCASSYSQGTGAGNTGELFFGEGSRLTVL.

This clonotype was detected only a few times. V usage is TRBV5-1 and J usage is TRBJ2-7; D is unclear. The germline V gene encodes CDR1 SGHRS and CDR2 YFSETQ. V dropped 5 bases and J dropped 1 base, with 16 bases sitting between them. This CDR3 has 15 amino acids. CDR3 residues: CASSQRHPDSYEQYF. The CDR3 nucleotides are TGCGCCAGCAGTCAAAGACACCCGGATTCCTACGAGCAGTACTTC.

The V gene is TRBV5-6, the J gene TRBJ1-1; D possibly corresponds to TRBD1 (5 bases). The V gene's germline CDR1 is SGHDT and CDR2 YYEEEE. The germline V and J ends were trimmed by 5 bases and 5 bases, with 16 bases remaining between them. The CDR3 loop spans 14 amino acids. The CDR3 nucleotides read TGTGCCAGCAGTGGGGGGGTTTGGGTTACTGAAGCTTTCTTT. Amino acid sequence: CASSGGVWVTEAFF.

CDR3 in amino acids: CASSPGLEGSGANVLTF. In nucleotides, the CDR3 is TGTGCCAGCTCACCGGGCTTAGAGGGCTCTGGGGCCAACGTCCTGACTTTC. The chain joins TRBV18 to TRBJ2-6, with D possibly being TRBD2 (5 bases). Trimming took 3 bases from V and 0 from J, leaving 12 bases between them. CDR3 length equals 17 residues. The germline V gene has CDR1 KGHSH and CDR2 LQKENI.

The chain joins TRBV12-3 or TRBV12-4 to TRBJ2-2; TRBD1 aligns across 7 bases. The V and J ends lost 6 bases and 0 bases, in that order; junction bases with no gene match: 4. The CDR3 runs to 15 residues. The CDR3 region is CASRPTGANTGELFF. The CDR3 region has the DNA TGTGCCAGCAGACCCACAGGGGCGAACACCGGGGAGCTGTTTTTT.

This clonotype was observed a handful of times. The rearrangement links TRBV10-3 to TRBJ2-7, with a weak D call TRBD1 (6 bases). CDR1 is ENHRY and CDR2 is SYGVKD in the germline V gene. The CDR3 contains 12 residues. V lost 2 bases to trimming and J lost 6 bases, with 8 bases between them. The DNA of the CDR3 is TGTGCCATCAGTGAGGCCAGGGGCGAGCAGTACTTC. Translated: CAISEARGEQYF.

A few counts support this clonotype. The chain joins TRBV29-1 to TRBJ2-2; 10 bases match TRBD2. The CDR3 length is 15 residues. V shed 7 bases and J 8 bases; nucleotides not matched to a gene: 13. Germline CDR1 is SQVTM and CDR2 is ANQGSEA. CDR3 DNA: TGCAGCGCTAAAGCTCTAGCGGGAGATGTAGGGGAGCTGTTTTTT. It codes for CSAKALAGDVGELFF.

This clonotype has only a few counts. The V and J genes are TRBV5-1 and TRBJ2-7; either TRBD1 or TRBD2 may fit D (5 bases each). CDR1 and CDR2 (germline): SGHRS, YFSETQ. There are 16 residues in the CDR3. Trimming pared 4 bases from V and 0 bases from J, leaving 17 bases between. The CDR3 DNA reads as TGCGCCAGCAGCCAAGTTCCGGCAGGGAGCTCCTACGAGCAGTACTTC. Residues: CASSQVPAGSSYEQYF.

The chain employs TRBV29-1 and TRBJ2-1; 14 bases agree with TRBD2. V lost 1 base and J lost 8; bases outside the gene matches: 7. The CDR3 runs to 16 residues. CDR1 SQVTM and CDR2 ANQGSEA come from the germline V gene. DNA for the CDR3: TGCAGCGTTGAAGTCGGGACTAGCGGGAGTAAGTATGAGCAGTTCTTC. It yields the protein CSVEVGTSGSKYEQFF.

This chain joins TRBV11-2 and TRBJ2-1; 9 nucleotides agree with TRBD2. Trimming removed 4 bases from V and 9 bases from J; junction bases left unmatched: 4. This CDR3 contains 13 residues. Germline CDR1 reads SGHAT; CDR2 reads FQNNGV. CDR3 DNA sequence: TGTGCCAGCAGCTCTAGCGGGAAGGGTGAGCAGTTCTTC. It encodes CASSSSGKGEQFF.